A single sample is the source of the 12 T cell receptor beta chains below, sequenced in a study of blood T cell repertoires in COVID-19. Method: immunoSEQ multiplex PCR; TCRdb's copy keeps in-frame clones and lacks some. The sample carries hundreds of thousands of clones, less than 90% recorded once. Sequenced sample: peripheral blood. The origin of the receptors is an older woman with COVID-19, enrolled during active disease.

The chain recombines TRBV30 with TRBJ1-2; tentatively, D is TRBD1 (5 bases). The CDR3 extends over 14 amino acids. V was shortened by 5 bases and J by 0 bases, with 13 bases between the two germline ends. Germline assignment: CDR1 GTSNPN and CDR2 SVGIG (reference sequence). The CDR3 here is CAWFAGTSNYGYTF. CDR3 coding DNA: TGTGCCTGGTTTGCCGGGACTTCTAACTATGGCTACACCTTC.

This sequence joins TRBV19 and TRBJ2-7; TRBD2 aligns across 10 bases. The CDR3 contains 16 residues. Germline CDR1 LNHDA, CDR2 SQIVND (reference sequence). V trimming: 3 bases; J trimming: 2 bases; junction bases outside the gene matches: 7. The chain's CDR3 is CASSMGGTSGAYEQYF. The CDR3 DNA reads as TGTGCCAGTAGTATGGGGGGAACTAGCGGGGCCTACGAGCAGTACTTC.

The chain carries TRBV7-8 and TRBJ1-3; 12 nucleotides line up with TRBD1. The V and J ends lost 1 base and 2 bases, in that order; junction bases with no gene match: 15. The CDR3 is made up of 21 amino acids. Germline CDR1 reads SGHVS; CDR2 reads FQNEAQ. The CDR3 bases are TGTGCCAGCAGCTTAGTCCGTATAGGGGACAGGGGGCCATCGACTGGAAACACCATATATTTT. It codes for CASSLVRIGDRGPSTGNTIYF. The full variable domain, its missing parts supplied by reference TRBV7-8 and TRBJ1-3, is GAGVSQSPRYKVAKRGQDVALRCDPISGHVSLFWYQQALGQGPEFLTYFQNEAQLDKSGLPSDRFFAERPEGSVSTLKIQRTQQEDSAVYLCASSLVRIGDRGPSTGNTIYFGEGSWLTVV.

As to this clone: Other nucleotide sequences from this sample produce the same CDR3. V is TRBV7-9 and J is TRBJ2-7; D call uncertain. CDR1 is SEHNR and CDR2 is FQNEAQ in the germline V gene (reference sequence). V lost 6 bases to trimming and J lost 7 bases, with 10 bases between them. The length of the CDR3 is 11 residues. CDR3 nucleotides: TGTGCCAGCAGTTCCTATTATGAGCAGTACTTC. It yields the protein CASSSYYEQYF.

The rearrangement joins TRBV5-4 to TRBJ1-1, with 8 nucleotides matching TRBD1. J lost 10 bases, V lost 5 bases, and 4 bases had no gene match. Germline V CDR1 and CDR2: SGHNT, YYREEE (reference sequence). The CDR3 is 11 residues long. DNA for the CDR3: TGTGCCAGCAGAGGACAGGGTGCAGCTTTCTTT. This gives the protein CASRGQGAAFF. Looking up the rest from reference TRBV5-4 and TRBJ1-1 gives the full variable domain: ETGVTQSPTHLIKTRGQQVTLRCSSQSGHNTVSWYQQALGQGPQFIFQYYREEENGRGNFPPRFSGLQFPNYSSELNVNALELDDSALYLCASRGQGAAFFGQGTRLTVV.

The chain links TRBV28 to TRBJ2-7, with D possibly TRBD1 on 5 matching bases. CDR3 size: 13 residues. Germline loops: CDR1 MDHEN, CDR2 SYDVKM. The V end was cut by 3 bases, the J end by 7 bases, with 13 bases between. CDR3 loop: CASSFRPRQEQYF. In DNA, the CDR3 is TGTGCCAGCAGTTTTAGACCCCGACAGGAGCAGTACTTC.

The rearrangement joins TRBV11-3 to TRBJ2-7, with D unclear. The CDR3 extends over 13 amino acids. The V end was cut by 2 bases, the J end by 0 bases, with 5 bases between. Per germline, CDR1 SGHNT and CDR2 YENEEA. CDR3 bases: TGTGCCAGCAGCTTACGCGTCTCCTACGAGCAGTACTTC. As protein: CASSLRVSYEQYF.

V is TRBV24-1 and J is TRBJ1-2; D remains ambiguous. The ends were cut back, 4 bases at V and 2 bases at J, with 10 bases in the middle. Germline V gives CDR1 KGHDR, CDR2 SFDVKD. There are 14 residues in the CDR3. DNA for the CDR3: TGTGCCACCAGTGACTATACTGAGAACTATGGCTACACCTTC. This translates into CATSDYTENYGYTF.

The chain combines TRBV11-2 with TRBJ1-1; no clear D gene. The CDR3 loop spans 13 amino acids. Trimming removed 4 bases at V and 3 bases at J, with 9 bases between. Per germline, CDR1 SGHAT and CDR2 FQNNGV. The CDR3 loop is CASSSFRDTEAFF. Here the CDR3 DNA reads TGTGCCAGCAGCTCTTTCCGGGACACTGAAGCTTTCTTT.

The J gene is TRBJ2-1, the V gene TRBV6-5, with a possible D match to TRBD2 (6 bases). The CDR3 runs 14 residues. Germline loops: CDR1 MNHEY, CDR2 SVGAGI. V shed 2 bases and J shed 5 bases, with 10 bases lying between them. The CDR3 region has the DNA TGTGCCAGCAGTTACAATCGCGGGAACAATGAGCAGTTCTTC. Its translation is CASSYNRGNNEQFF.

This clone appeared a few times. This chain uses TRBV19 with TRBJ1-3; tentatively, D is TRBD1 (6 bases). Germline CDR1 LNHDA, CDR2 SQIVND (reference sequence). Trimming stripped 6 bases from V and 8 bases from J, with 11 bases between. The CDR3 sequence is 12 residues long. CDR3 sequence: CASSQQGYTIYF. The CDR3 bases are TGTGCCAGTAGCCAACAGGGTTACACCATATATTTT.

This chain links TRBV9 with TRBJ2-7, with TRBD2 as a possible D gene (5 bases). The CDR3 consists of 13 residues. Deletions cut 7 bases from V and 6 bases from J, with 17 bases between. Germline lookup yields CDR1 SGDLS and CDR2 YYNGEE. This CDR3 reads CASGEEGGSEQYF. In DNA, the CDR3 is TGTGCCAGCGGCGAAGAGGGTGGTTCCGAGCAGTACTTC.